This is a list of T cell receptor beta chains from one sample in a study of read filtering for tumor transcriptome and immune sequencing. TCRdb reprocessed the reads via MiXCR and lists one record per CDR3 protein. The sample has fewer than 100,000 distinct CDR3 sequences, 9% to 15% seen once. The sequenced sample was a population of CD138-negative cells sorted from bone marrow. The receptors stem from a donor at least 40 years old with multiple myeloma. Each CDR3 is given with its conserved first and last residue. A D gene is named only where the DNA matches it firmly. Not every row has a clone size; where given, it reads once, few, many or a size class.

j_call,v_call,clone_size,d_call,cdr3_aa,cdr3_nt
TRBJ2-7,TRBV20-1,many,TRBD1,CSATRQGFEQYF,TGCAGTGCCACTCGACAGGGTTTCGAGCAGTACTTC
TRBJ1-5,TRBV6-5,many,-,CASSRGSNQPQHF,TGTGCCAGCAGTAGGGGCTCCAATCAGCCCCAGCATTTT
TRBJ1-5,TRBV28,many,TRBD1,CASNKIGQAQPQHF,TGTGCCAGCAACAAGATCGGACAGGCCCAGCCCCAGCATTTT
TRBJ1-1,TRBV29-1,many,-,CSVDRVRSAEAFF,TGCAGCGTTGATAGGGTTAGAAGCGCTGAAGCTTTCTTT
TRBJ2-3,TRBV20-1,few,TRBD2,CSAREAREGRRGTQYF,TGCAGCGCTAGAGAGGCGCGGGAGGGCCGAAGGGGTACGCAGTATTTT
TRBJ2-1,TRBV15,-,TRBD1,CATSQDRRVQFF,TGTGCCACCAGCCAGGACAGGCGGGTACAGTTCTTC
TRBJ2-1,TRBV11-3,many,TRBD1,CASSRDRENEQFF,TGTGCCAGCAGCCGGGACAGGGAGAATGAGCAGTTCTTC
TRBJ1-5,TRBV19,many,TRBD1,CASSLDGTGDNQPQHF,TGTGCCAGTAGCTTGGACGGGACAGGGGATAATCAGCCCCAGCATTTT
TRBJ1-3,TRBV6-1,-,-,CASSEAPSRARGDTIYF,TGTGCCAGCAGTGAAGCGCCATCGCGGGCCAGGGGTGACACCATATATTTT
TRBJ1-5,TRBV25-1,-,-,CASSEWEGDSNQPQHF,TGTGCCAGCAGTGAATGGGAAGGAGATAGCAATCAGCCCCAGCATTTT
TRBJ1-3,TRBV7-9,-,-,CAVGRGSSGNTIYF,TGTGCCGTCGGACGGGGCAGCTCTGGAAACACCATATATTTT
TRBJ1-5,TRBV6-5,many,-,CASRRDGNQPQHF,TGTGCCAGCAGGAGGGACGGGAATCAGCCCCAGCATTTT
TRBJ2-7,TRBV20-1,-,TRBD2,CSARTSGSYEQYF,TGCAGTGCTAGAACTAGCGGGTCCTACGAGCAGTACTTC
TRBJ2-5,TRBV29-1,many,-,CSVEPQETQYF,TGCAGCGTTGAGCCCCAAGAGACCCAGTACTTC
TRBJ1-2,TRBV5-1,many,TRBD1,CASSTPGTGGFSGYTF,TGCGCCAGCAGCACCCCCGGGACAGGGGGTTTTAGTGGCTACACCTTC
TRBJ2-7,TRBV7-9,-,-,CASSLEATLREQYF,TGTGCCAGCAGCTTAGAGGCCACTCTCCGCGAGCAGTACTTC
TRBJ2-1,TRBV5-1,-,TRBD2,CASSPGLAGADEQFF,TGTGCCAGCAGCCCGGGGCTAGCGGGAGCGGATGAGCAGTTCTTC